These 26 T cell receptor beta chains originate from one sample sequenced in a study of T-cell reconstitution after alpha-beta-depleted transplantation in children. Molecular barcoding with unique molecular identifiers was used for the TCRbeta library. MiXCR was run by TCRdb on the PCR reads, yielding one entry per CDR3 protein. The table has around 800,000 distinct CDR3 sequences, 15% to 20% seen once; the top ten hold roughly 5%. Sequencing was performed on PBMCs, mostly from graft donor cells, taken 360 days after TCRalphabeta/CD19-depleted stem cell transplant. The origin of the receptors is a male patient under 18 who had a stem cell transplant for acute lymphoblastic leukemia, so the T cells may come from the graft donor.

This clonotype was detected a few times. The chain uses TRBV7-2 and TRBJ2-7, with 14 positions matching TRBD2. V lost 5 bases to trimming and J lost 5 bases; unmatched junction nucleotides: 8. The CDR3 runs to 16 residues. Per germline, CDR1 SGHTA and CDR2 FQGNSA. CDR3 sequence: CASSPRTSGRSHEQYF. The DNA for the CDR3 is TGTGCCAGCAGCCCAAGGACTAGCGGGAGGTCCCACGAGCAGTACTTC.

In this sample, this clonotype turned up a few times. This chain connects TRBV29-1 to TRBJ1-1; D is possibly TRBD1 (5 bases). The CDR3 consists of 13 residues. Germline CDR1 SQVTM, CDR2 ANQGSEA. Trimming left V 4 bases short and J 4 bases short, with 13 bases between. Written as DNA, the CDR3 is TGCAGCGTTGCCCTCGGTAGGGGCACTGAAGCTTTCTTT. It yields the protein CSVALGRGTEAFF. The variable domain in full, completed from reference TRBV29-1 and TRBJ1-1, reads SAVISQKPSRDICQRGTSLTIQCQVDSQVTMMFWYRQQPGQSLTLIATANQGSEATYESGFVIDKFPISRPNLTFSTLTVSNMSPEDSSIYLCSVALGRGTEAFFGQGTRLTVV.

This clonotype was counted a few times. The rearrangement uses TRBV10-1 and TRBJ2-7; 9 nucleotides agree with TRBD1. Per the germline V gene, CDR1 is WNHNN and CDR2 is SYGVQD (reference sequence). Losses at the gene ends were 0 bases for V and 6 bases for J; bases not matched to a gene: 6. The CDR3 sequence is 15 residues long. Written as DNA, the CDR3 is TGCGCCAGCAGTGAGTCGATCGGGACAGGGTTCGAGCAGTACTTC. Its protein is CASSESIGTGFEQYF.

This clonotype was counted only a few times. The chain is built from TRBV15 and TRBJ2-3; 7 bases are shared with TRBD1. The V gene's germline CDR1 is LNHNV and CDR2 YYDKDF (reference sequence). The CDR3 totals 16 residues. V dropped 4 bases and J dropped 1; count of bases not matched to a gene: 8. The CDR3: CATSTPGTDRTDTQYF. The CDR3 nucleotides read TGTGCCACCAGCACTCCCGGGACAGACCGCACAGATACGCAGTATTTT. The variable domain in full, completed from reference TRBV15 and TRBJ2-3, reads DAMVIQNPRYQVTQFGKPVTLSCSQTLNHNVMYWYQQKSSQAPKLLFHYYDKDFNNEADTPDNFQSRRPNTSFCFLDIRSPGLGDTAMYLCATSTPGTDRTDTQYFGPGTRLTVL.

This clonotype was counted a few times. V usage is TRBV20-1 and J usage is TRBJ2-7; D is uncertain. Per germline, CDR1 DFQATT and CDR2 SNEGSKA (reference sequence). The V gene lost 4 bases and the J gene lost 0 bases, with 10 bases spanning the gap. The CDR3 runs 13 residues. CDR3 in amino acids: CSATHRPSYEQYF. CDR3 DNA sequence: TGCAGTGCTACCCACCGGCCCTCCTACGAGCAGTACTTC.

The chain has TRBV12-3 or TRBV12-4 and TRBJ2-7; 15 bases line up with TRBD2. The CDR3 is 16 residues long. V lost 6 bases and J lost 0; bases outside the gene matches: 3. The CDR3 loop is CASRRGLAGGSYEQYF. In DNA, the CDR3 is TGTGCCAGCAGACGGGGACTAGCGGGAGGCTCCTACGAGCAGTACTTC.

The chain combines TRBV15 with TRBJ2-5; TRBD1 might be the D (5 bases). The CDR3 has 15 amino acids. The germline CDR1 and CDR2 sequences are LNHNV and YYDKDF (reference sequence). V lost 1 base and J lost 2, with 11 bases in between. CDR3 DNA: TGTGCCACCAGCAGAGTAAGGGGCCAGCAAGAGACCCAGTACTTC. It yields the protein CATSRVRGQQETQYF.

This clonotype was seen more than once but under ten times. The rearrangement uses TRBV12-3 or TRBV12-4 and TRBJ2-2; D call uncertain. V was pared by 6 bases and J by 0 bases, with 14 bases between. CDR3 length: 16 amino acids. This CDR3 reads CASRRTGPSNTGELFF. CDR3 in DNA: TGTGCCAGCAGAAGGACCGGGCCCTCGAACACCGGGGAGCTGTTTTTT.

V gene TRBV11-2 combines with J gene TRBJ2-2, with 8 bases aligning to TRBD1. With V trimmed by 9 bases and J by 1 base, 7 bases remained unmatched. Germline assignment: CDR1 SGHAT and CDR2 FQNNGV. CDR3 length: 15 amino acids. CDR3 residues: CASGGDRGNTGELFF. The CDR3 DNA reads TGTGCCAGTGGAGGTGACAGGGGGAACACCGGGGAGCTGTTTTTT.

The rearrangement links TRBV27 to TRBJ2-3, with TRBD2 identical over 12 bases. The CDR3 loop spans 18 amino acids. From germline, CDR1 is MNHEY and CDR2 SMNVEV (reference sequence). V lost 6 bases and J lost 3; bases outside the gene matches: 13. CDR3 in DNA: TGTGCCAGCAGAACCGGACTAGCGGGGAGGGTCGGAACAGATACGCAGTATTTT. This translates into CASRTGLAGRVGTDTQYF.

Details on this clonotype: The junction and the germline gene differ at one end; a read error may be behind it. The rearrangement links TRBV27 to TRBJ2-5; 11 bases align to TRBD2. Germline loops: CDR1 MNHEY, CDR2 SMNVEV (reference sequence). This CDR3 region has 17 residues. DNA for the CDR3: TGTGCCGGCAGTGTAGTAGCGGGAGGGCCGAGACGAGAGACCCAGTACTTC. It specifies CAGSVVAGGPRRETQYF.

V usage is TRBV5-4 and J usage is TRBJ2-7; weak D call: TRBD1 (5 bases). This CDR3 has 14 residues. V gave up 4 bases and J gave up 2 bases, with 13 bases separating them. Germline V gene data show CDR1 as SGHNT and CDR2 as YYREEE (reference sequence). CDR3 DNA: TGTGCCAGCAGCGATTCGGACAACCCCTACGAGCAGTACTTC. Translated: CASSDSDNPYEQYF.

The V call is TRBV14, the J call TRBJ1-4, with 7 bases lining up with TRBD1. This CDR3 region has 15 residues. V lost 4 bases, J lost 3 bases, and 5 bases stayed unmatched. CDR1 is SGHDN, CDR2 FVKESK, per germline. The CDR3 DNA reads as TGTGCCAGCAGCCCACGAGGGACAGCTAATGAAAAACTGTTTTTT. The encoded protein is CASSPRGTANEKLFF.

This clonotype was seen only a few times. The V gene is TRBV7-9, the J gene TRBJ2-2, with 8 bases matching TRBD2. The ends lost 3 bases at V and 5 bases at J; junction bases unmatched: 8. The CDR3 spans 16 residues. CDR1 and CDR2 from the germline V gene are SEHNR and FQNEAQ (reference sequence). CDR3 DNA: TGTGCCAGCAGCTTGGGAGCGGGAGTAAAAACCGGGGAGCTGTTTTTT. It codes for CASSLGAGVKTGELFF.

The chain is built from TRBV20-1 and TRBJ2-7; the match to TRBD2 covers 10 bases. Unmatched junction bases numbered 18, after V lost 6 bases and J lost 7 bases. This CDR3 region has 16 residues. The germline gives CDR1 DFQATT, CDR2 SNEGSKA (reference sequence). The chain's CDR3 is CSACRGAGGPLNEQYF. CDR3 nucleotides: TGCAGTGCCTGTCGCGGAGCGGGAGGGCCTCTGAATGAGCAGTACTTC.

This clonotype was seen at least ten times. The chain recombines TRBV6-1 with TRBJ2-1, with D tentatively TRBD2 (5 bases). V lost 6 bases to trimming and J lost 0 bases, with 12 bases between them. The germline V gene encodes CDR1 MNHNS and CDR2 SASEGT. CDR3 length equals 15 residues. The CDR3 protein is CASSFSANSYNEQFF. For the CDR3, the DNA is TGTGCCAGCAGCTTTAGCGCCAACTCCTACAATGAGCAGTTCTTC.

A few counts support this clonotype. This chain uses TRBV29-1 with TRBJ1-3, with D unclear. Germline CDR1 SQVTM, CDR2 ANQGSEA. The V end was cut by 1 base, the J end by 0 bases, with 13 bases between. This CDR3 has 16 amino acids. In DNA form, the CDR3 reads TGCAGCGTTGAAGTCCTTCCGACAAGCTCTGGAAACACCATATATTTT. Encoded protein: CSVEVLPTSSGNTIYF.

This clonotype was observed many times. Written as DNA, the CDR3 is TGCAGCGTTGTTGGGGCCGGAAGCACAGATACGCAGTATTTT. As protein: CSVVGAGSTDTQYF. V is TRBV29-1 and J is TRBJ2-3, with D perhaps matching TRBD1 (5 bases). The CDR3 consists of 14 residues. Trimming removed 4 bases at V and 0 bases at J, with 11 bases between. CDR1 is SQVTM, CDR2 ANQGSEA, per germline.

V is TRBV25-1 and J is TRBJ2-5; D might be TRBD1 (5 bases). The CDR3 is 13 amino acids. The ends were cut back, 1 base at V and 14 bases at J, with 17 bases in the middle. Germline V gene lookup returns CDR1 MGHDK and CDR2 SYGVNS. The chain's CDR3 is CASSESPGQRNYF. CDR3 coding DNA: TGTGCCAGCAGTGAATCCCCCGGACAAAGAAACTACTTC. Full variable domain (outside the CDR3, taken from reference TRBV25-1 and TRBJ2-5): EADIYQTPRYLVIGTGKKITLECSQTMGHDKMYWYQQDPGMELHLIHYSYGVNSTEKGDLSSESTVSRIRTEHFPLTLESARPSHTSQYLCASSESPGQRNYFGPGTRLLVL.

This clonotype showed up just a few times. This sequence joins TRBV18 and TRBJ1-2; D is unresolved. V lost 2 bases to trimming and J lost 6 bases, with 10 bases between them. From germline, CDR1 is KGHSH and CDR2 LQKENI. This CDR3 is built from 13 residues. CDR3 loop: CASSPDGANGYTF. DNA of the CDR3: TGTGCCAGCTCACCAGATGGTGCGAATGGCTACACCTTC.

This clonotype was found a few times. V and J are TRBV29-1 and TRBJ1-3; 8 bases match TRBD1. Per germline, CDR1 SQVTM and CDR2 ANQGSEA. Trimming at V came to 4 bases and at J to 0 bases, leaving 8 bases not matched to a gene. The CDR3 extends over 16 amino acids. CDR3 coding DNA: TGCAGCGTTGTGTGGACAGGGACGAGCTCTGGAAACACCATATATTTT. Its translation is CSVVWTGTSSGNTIYF.

The genes are TRBV6-5 and TRBJ2-6, with D perhaps TRBD1 (5 bases). The V end lost 7 bases, the J end lost 0 bases, and 10 bases lay between the germline ends. Germline V gene sequence: CDR1 MNHEY, CDR2 SVGAGI. CDR3 length: 15 amino acids. The CDR3 region is CASKQVPSGANVLTF. The CDR3 DNA reads TGTGCCAGCAAACAGGTTCCCTCTGGGGCCAACGTCCTGACTTTC.

This clonotype was seen repeatedly, ten times or more. The genes are TRBV12-3 or TRBV12-4 and TRBJ2-7; 8 positions match TRBD1. This CDR3 contains 15 residues. V shed 6 bases, J shed 2 bases, and the junction held 9 bases outside the gene matches. The CDR3 DNA follows: TGTGCCAGCAGCCCAAGACAGGGGACCGCCTACGAGCAGTACTTC. Its translation is CASSPRQGTAYEQYF.

This clonotype was counted only a few times. The chain joins TRBV5-6 to TRBJ1-1; D possibly corresponds to TRBD1 (6 bases). Trimming removed 4 bases from V and 4 bases from J, with 14 bases in between. The CDR3 consists of 14 residues. Per germline, CDR1 SGHDT and CDR2 YYEEEE. The CDR3 coding sequence is TGTGCCAGCAGCGGTCAGGGGTACGGCACTGAAGCTTTCTTT. Protein sequence: CASSGQGYGTEAFF.

This clonotype appeared a few times. The rearrangement links TRBV27 to TRBJ2-1; D gene uncertain. CDR3 size: 10 residues. CDR1 MNHEY and CDR2 SMNVEV come from the germline V gene (reference sequence). V gave up 8 bases and J gave up 8 bases, with 7 bases separating them. DNA for the CDR3: TGTGCCAGCGTGGGCGATGAGCAGTTCTTC. It specifies CASVGDEQFF.

A few counts support this clonotype. This rearrangement joins TRBV7-3 to TRBJ2-2; 9 bases agree with TRBD2. Germline CDR1 reads SGHTA; CDR2 reads FQGTGA. The CDR3 covers 17 residues. V lost 2 bases to trimming and J lost 8 bases; unmatched junction nucleotides: 12. CDR3 sequence reads: CASSLRGSGRGEGELFF. Here the CDR3 DNA reads TGTGCCAGCAGCTTACGGGGTAGCGGGAGAGGTGAAGGGGAGCTGTTTTTT.